The entry below describes one T cell receptor (beta chain). Its cognate antigen is unknown. Profiling relied on immunoSEQ multiplex PCR, and the TCRdb table lists in-frame clones only, not all of them. This sample has about 100,000 clones, with 84% found just once. This CDR3 is built from 14 residues. CDR1 and CDR2 from the germline V gene are SGHVS and FQNEAQ. Trimming took 6 bases from V and 0 from J, leaving 12 bases between them. This sample is part of a study of radiation and T cells in renal cell carcinoma. General observations from the study: In blood, top tumor clones expanded by 2 weeks, shrinking by 4. Without pretreatment biopsies, baseline tumor clonotype presence was undetermined.

Time point given: blood 4 weeks post-SBRT, at nephrectomy. Treatment denoted: 15 Gy SBRT to primary tumor, nephrectomy 4 weeks later. Nephrectomy followed 15 Gy stereotactic body radiation by 4 weeks. Radiation-treated patients gave blood at baseline, week 2 and week 4. Sample: blood, taken from a patient whose treatment included radiotherapy and nephrectomy. The chain carries TRBV7-8 and TRBJ2-7; D is uncertain. This TCR derives from a man between 60 and 70 years old with renal cell carcinoma. Here the CDR3 reads CASSRAGPSYEQYF. CDR3 coding DNA: TGTGCCAGCAGTCGGGCAGGACCCTCCTACGAGCAGTACTTC.